The 18 T cell receptor beta chains below were found in one sample sequenced in a study of blood T cells in healthy people across ages. Next came a second PCR, run for 7 to 11 cycles, which used a sample-barcoded 5' primer along with a J-beta primer mix. One entry per CDR3 protein results from TCRdb running MiXCR on the 5' RACE reads. Seen here are 600,000 or so distinct CDR3 sequences, about 28% observed once, and the top ten hold around 16%. Input material: blood. The receptor source for this set is a woman older than 75 in good health.

Concerning this clonotype: A much larger clone differs from this one at a single base, so this may be a read error. The CDR3 protein is CASSELAGSPYEQYF. Here the CDR3 DNA reads TGTGCCAGCAGTGAACTAGCGGGGTCACCCTACGAGCAGTACTTC. The J gene is TRBJ1-2, the V gene TRBV28, with 10 bases matching TRBD2. The last part of the DNA fits TRBJ2-7 better; the J call may be wrong. This CDR3 has 15 amino acids. The germline CDR1 and CDR2 sequences are MDHEN and SYDVKM.

This clonotype came up many times. This rearrangement joins TRBV10-3 to TRBJ2-6; D ambiguous. This CDR3 is built from 15 residues. The V and J ends lost 0 bases and 7 bases respectively, with 10 bases between them. Germline-derived CDR1 and CDR2 are ENHRY and SYGVKD. In DNA, the CDR3 is TGTGCCATCAGTGAGTCGTTCAAGGGAGCCAACGTCCTGACTTTC. Encoded protein: CAISESFKGANVLTF.

The table lists this clonotype with many counts. The genes are TRBV7-7 and TRBJ2-7, with 8 bases aligning to TRBD1. CDR3 length: 14 amino acids. After removal of 5 bases from V and 2 bases from J, the junction contained 5 bases not matched to a gene. CDR1 SSHAT and CDR2 FNYEAQ come from the germline V gene (reference sequence). The CDR3 sequence: CASSQGAGPYEQYF. In DNA, the CDR3 is TGTGCCAGCAGCCAGGGGGCAGGACCCTACGAGCAGTACTTC.

The gene calls are TRBV20-1 and TRBJ1-1; 10 bases align to TRBD1. This CDR3 comprises 15 residues. From germline, CDR1 is DFQATT and CDR2 SNEGSKA (reference sequence). J was trimmed by 0 bases and V by 6 bases; bases with no gene match: 7. CDR3 sequence: CSARGTGVMNTEAFF. The DNA of the CDR3 is TGCAGTGCCCGCGGGACAGGGGTCATGAACACTGAAGCTTTCTTT.

The V and J genes are TRBV19 and TRBJ1-4, with D maybe TRBD1 (5 bases). The germline V gene has CDR1 LNHDA and CDR2 SQIVND (reference sequence). V shed 3 bases and J shed 3 bases, with 11 bases lying between them. The CDR3 covers 15 residues. CDR3 DNA sequence: TGTGCCAGTAGTATCGACGGGGGATCTAATGAAAAACTGTTTTTT. Protein product: CASSIDGGSNEKLFF.

There are a few counts of this clonotype. A much bigger clone sits one base away, suggesting this may be a read error. The chain joins TRBV29-1 to TRBJ2-7; D is unclear. Trimming stripped 4 bases from V and 2 bases from J, with 9 bases between. The CDR3 sequence is 12 residues long. Germline loops: CDR1 SQVTM, CDR2 ANQGSEA. The CDR3 loop is CSVGQATYEQYV. The CDR3 DNA reads TGCAGCGTTGGCCAAGCCACCTACGAGCAGTACGTC.

About this clonotype itself: A much larger clone differs from this one at a single base, so this may be a read error. The V gene is TRBV9, the J gene TRBJ2-1, with 10 bases fitting TRBD2. Germline lookup yields CDR1 SGDLS and CDR2 YYNGEE. The CDR3 runs to 15 residues. CDR3 nucleotides: TGTGCCGGCAGCCCTCGACTAGCGGGCTACAATGAGCAGTTCTTC. It specifies CAGSPRLAGYNEQFF.

This sequence joins TRBV10-2 and TRBJ2-4; D is possibly TRBD1 (5 bases). Trimming cost V 6 bases and J 13 bases, with 13 bases left between them. Germline V gives CDR1 WSHSY, CDR2 SAAADI. The CDR3 runs 11 residues. DNA for the CDR3: TGCGCCAGCAGGGACAACGCAATCCAGTACTTC. Its protein is CASRDNAIQYF.

This clonotype was picked up many times. The chain carries TRBV10-3 and TRBJ1-5; TRBD1 agrees at 10 bases. The length of the CDR3 is 15 residues. Germline CDR1 reads ENHRY; CDR2 reads SYGVKD. J lost 3 bases, V lost 2 bases, and 1 base had no gene match. CDR3 residues: CAISEDRGPNQPQHF. In DNA, the CDR3 is TGTGCCATCAGTGAGGACAGGGGGCCCAATCAGCCCCAGCATTTT.

As to this clonotype: Its ends do not fully match the called genes, so a read error is possible. V is TRBV6-2 or TRBV6-3 and J is TRBJ2-2; TRBD2 might be the D (6 bases). From germline, CDR1 is MNHEY and CDR2 SVGEGT. The length of the CDR3 is 14 residues. The CDR3 nucleotides are TGTGCCAGCAGTTTCCGCGGGGTGACCGGGGAGCGGTTTTTT. It codes for CASSFRGVTGERFF.

Note on this clonotype: A much larger clonotype is one base distant, so this may be a read error. The V and J genes are TRBV9 and TRBJ1-4; tentatively, D is TRBD1 (5 bases). Trimming pared 3 bases from V and 8 bases from J, leaving 14 bases between. Germline loops: CDR1 SGDLS, CDR2 YYNGEE. The CDR3 extends over 14 amino acids. The CDR3 spells CASSAQGDREKLFF. The CDR3 DNA is TGTGCCAGCAGCGCCCAGGGAGATCGGGAAAAACTGTTTTTT.

CDR3 in DNA: TGTGCCAGTGGTAGCGGGGGGGCCGGAGAGACCCAGTACTTC. Amino acid sequence: CASGSGGAGETQYF. The rearrangement joins TRBV7-2 to TRBJ2-5; the match to TRBD2 covers 11 bases. The V gene end was trimmed by 9 bases and the J gene end by 4 bases; junction bases not matched to a gene: 7. The CDR3 extends over 14 amino acids. Germline CDR1 SGHTA, CDR2 FQGNSA.

In this sample, this clonotype turned up a few times. The V call is TRBV6-6, the J call TRBJ1-4; tentatively, D is TRBD1 (6 bases). Per germline, CDR1 MNHNY and CDR2 SVGAGI (reference sequence). Trimming pared 4 bases from V and 5 bases from J, leaving 14 bases between. The CDR3 length is 15 residues. In DNA form, the CDR3 reads TGTGCCAGCAGTTTCCCAGGACAGACCAATGAAAAACTGTTTTTT. Translated, it gives CASSFPGQTNEKLFF.

The V call is TRBV20-1, the J call TRBJ2-7; possible D gene TRBD2, 5 bases. The DNA end is more similar to TRBJ2-5, so the J call may be wrong. The length of the CDR3 is 13 residues. From germline, CDR1 is DFQATT and CDR2 SNEGSKA (reference sequence). In nucleotides, the CDR3 is TGCAGTGTTATAGCGAACCCGGGAGAGACCCAGTACTTC. It specifies CSVIANPGETQYF.

The chain carries TRBV29-1 and TRBJ1-1, with D perhaps TRBD1 (6 bases). V gave up 7 bases and J gave up 11 bases, with 29 bases separating them. Looked up from germline, CDR1 is SQVTM and CDR2 is ANQGSEA. The CDR3 is 15 amino acids. The CDR3 DNA follows: TGCAGCGGATCAAACGGGGGGCGCGGGAACAGTGAGGCTTTCTTT. This codes for CSGSNGGRGNSEAFF.

This clonotype has ten or more counts. The chain couples TRBV4-3 to TRBJ2-1; D perhaps matches TRBD2 (7 bases). The CDR3 totals 16 residues. The germline gives CDR1 LGHNA, CDR2 YSLEER. Deletions cut 0 bases from V and 4 bases from J, with 13 bases between. The CDR3 DNA follows: TGCGCCAGCAGCCAAGATCGGGGGGCGCAGTACAATGAGCAGTTCTTC. It yields the protein CASSQDRGAQYNEQFF.

V and J are TRBV5-1 and TRBJ1-1; the D gene is possibly TRBD1 (5 bases). Trimming shortened V by 0 bases and J by 5 bases, and 11 bases separated the two germline ends. The V gene's germline CDR1 is SGHRS and CDR2 YFSETQ. The CDR3 length is 14 residues. As DNA, the CDR3 is TGCGCCAGCAGCTTGGGTATGGAGGGGACTGAAGCTTTCTTT. Translation gives CASSLGMEGTEAFF.

The table lists this clonotype with a few counts. The chain is built from TRBV3-1 and TRBJ1-5, with 8 bases fitting TRBD1. The V gene end was trimmed by 1 base and the J gene end by 5 bases; junction bases not matched to a gene: 4. CDR1 is LGHDT and CDR2 is YNNKEL in the germline V gene (reference sequence). The CDR3 extends over 15 amino acids. The CDR3 reads CASSQGGTGYQPQHF. CDR3 DNA: TGTGCCAGCAGCCAAGGTGGGACAGGATATCAGCCCCAGCATTTT.